The next 21 T cell receptor beta chains were all read from a single sample in a study of shared clonotypes between healthy human individuals. Profiling relied on immunoSEQ multiplex PCR, and the TCRdb table lists in-frame clones only, not all of them. The sample consists of some 2 million clones, over 85% of them appearing once. CD8 cells classed as naive were CD45RO-negative and positively selected for CCR7, excluding terminally differentiated effector memory CD45RA+ cells. The sample was naive CD8+ T cells sorted from blood. The receptors were sampled from a man between 18 and 35 years old in good health.

Remarks on this clone: Other DNA variants within this sample encode the same CDR3. The gene calls are TRBV27 and TRBJ2-2; D might be TRBD2 (5 bases). The germline V and J ends were trimmed by 3 bases and 1 base, with 6 bases remaining between them. The CDR3 consists of 14 residues. Germline CDR1 is MNHEY and CDR2 is SMNVEV (reference sequence). The CDR3 region is CASSFGLNTGELFF. CDR3 DNA sequence: TGTGCCAGCAGTTTTGGACTGAACACCGGGGAGCTGTTTTTT.

The chain combines TRBV6-5 with TRBJ1-2; a weak D match, TRBD1 (6 bases). Deletions cut 0 bases from V and 3 bases from J, with 14 bases between. CDR3 size: 16 residues. CDR1 and CDR2 from the germline V gene are MNHEY and SVGAGI. The CDR3 sequence: CASSYSGAGAHYGYTF. CDR3 nucleotides: TGTGCCAGCAGTTACTCGGGGGCAGGGGCCCACTATGGCTACACCTTC.

J is TRBJ2-3 and V is TRBV7-2; D may be TRBD1 or TRBD2 (5 bases each). Trimming cost V 5 bases and J 0 bases, with 12 bases left between them. CDR3 length equals 15 residues. Germline V gene lookup returns CDR1 SGHTA and CDR2 FQGNSA. The DNA for the CDR3 is TGTGCCAGCAGCGACGGGGCGGCTAGCACAGATACGCAGTATTTT. Its translation is CASSDGAASTDTQYF.

The chain employs TRBV7-9 and TRBJ2-1; either TRBD1 or TRBD2 may fit D (7 bases each). Germline CDR1 and CDR2: SEHNR and FQNEAQ (reference sequence). This CDR3 spans 16 amino acids. With 5 bases removed from V and 9 bases from J, the gap between germline ends came to 23 bases. This CDR3 is CASSPQGGHKVIEQFF. In DNA, the CDR3 is TGTGCCAGCAGCCCCCAGGGGGGGCATAAAGTTATTGAGCAGTTCTTC.

This chain links TRBV13 with TRBJ1-2, with 8 bases that match TRBD1. CDR1 is PRHDT and CDR2 is FYEKMQ in the germline V gene (reference sequence). J lost 6 bases, V lost 3 bases, and 3 bases had no gene match. The CDR3 is made up of 13 amino acids. CDR3 sequence (DNA): TGTGCCAGCAGCTTCACAGGGGGGGATGGCTACACCTTC. It yields the protein CASSFTGGDGYTF.

V usage is TRBV2 and J usage is TRBJ2-1; TRBD1 matches at 8 bases. Looked up from germline, CDR1 is SNHLY and CDR2 is FYNNEI. The CDR3 has 12 amino acids. V gave up 6 bases and J gave up 15 bases; unmatched junction bases: 10. The DNA of the CDR3 is TGTGCCAGCAGCCAAGACAGGGGATGGCGGTTCTTC. Its translation is CASSQDRGWRFF.

With regard to this clone: Other DNA variants within this sample encode the same CDR3. The rearrangement joins TRBV28 to TRBJ2-3; no reliable D call. Per the germline V gene, CDR1 is MDHEN and CDR2 is SYDVKM. The CDR3 is 13 amino acids. V lost 3 bases and J 2 bases, leaving 6 bases between the germline ends. CDR3 amino acids: CASSFRVTDTQYF. CDR3 in DNA: TGTGCCAGCAGTTTCAGAGTCACAGATACGCAGTATTTT.

This clone was seen once. V and J are TRBV28 and TRBJ1-5; D uncertain. The CDR3 runs 15 residues. V lost 5 bases to trimming and J lost 0 bases, with 11 bases between them. Per the germline V gene, CDR1 is MDHEN and CDR2 is SYDVKM. The CDR3 coding sequence is TGTGCCAGCAGTCCGACTGACTCTAGCAATCAGCCCCAGCATTTT. Translated, it gives CASSPTDSSNQPQHF. The full variable domain, with the rest looked up from reference TRBV28 and TRBJ1-5, is DVKVTQSSRYLVKRTGEKVFLECVQDMDHENMFWYRQDPGLGLRLIYFSYDVKMKEKGDIPEGYSVSREKKERFSLILESASTNQTSMYLCASSPTDSSNQPQHFGDGTRLSIL.

Concerning this clone itself: This sample also contains other DNA sequences that code for the same CDR3. The chain has TRBV6-5 and TRBJ2-7, with D possibly matching TRBD2 (6 bases). Trimming shortened V by 1 base and J by 0 bases, and 7 bases separated the two germline ends. From germline, CDR1 is MNHEY and CDR2 SVGAGI. The CDR3 contains 14 residues. In DNA form, the CDR3 reads TGTGCCAGCAGTTACTTCGGGAGCTCCTACGAGCAGTACTTC. This encodes CASSYFGSSYEQYF.

The chain recombines TRBV27 with TRBJ2-7; 7 bases fit TRBD1. V gave up 3 bases and J gave up 2 bases; unmatched junction bases: 10. The germline V gene encodes CDR1 MNHEY and CDR2 SMNVEV (reference sequence). The CDR3 contains 16 residues. The CDR3 DNA sequence: TGTGCCAGCAGTTTCAGTAGGGGACAGCAGACCTACGAGCAGTACTTC. It yields the protein CASSFSRGQQTYEQYF.

The J gene is TRBJ2-2, the V gene TRBV27; D uncertain. The CDR3 runs to 14 residues. CDR1 and CDR2 (germline): MNHEY, SMNVEV (reference sequence). The V end was cut by 8 bases, the J end by 0 bases, with 10 bases between. The CDR3 DNA reads TGTGCCAGCCGGACGGCAGCGAACACCGGGGAGCTGTTTTTT. This encodes CASRTAANTGELFF.

The V gene is TRBV20-1, the J gene TRBJ1-1; no definite D call. V lost 1 base to trimming and J lost 8 bases, with 8 bases between them. The CDR3 sequence is 11 residues long. Germline V gene lookup returns CDR1 DFQATT and CDR2 SNEGSKA (reference sequence). The CDR3 loop reads CSARVVGEAFF. As DNA, the CDR3 is TGCAGTGCTAGAGTCGTGGGAGAAGCTTTCTTT.

This rearrangement joins TRBV7-9 to TRBJ2-5; D might be TRBD2 (5 bases). Trimming took off 4 bases at V and 2 bases at J, with 17 bases between the two ends. The CDR3 loop spans 16 amino acids. CDR1 is SEHNR, CDR2 FQNEAQ, per germline (reference sequence). DNA of the CDR3: TGTGCCAGCAGCTCAACGGCATGGACTGGACAAGAGACCCAGTACTTC. As protein: CASSSTAWTGQETQYF.

This sequence joins TRBV14 and TRBJ1-1; D is uncertain. Germline V gives CDR1 SGHDN, CDR2 FVKESK. The CDR3 contains 14 residues. The ends were cut back, 1 base at V and 3 bases at J, with 9 bases in the middle. The CDR3 sequence is CASSQVGGYTEAFF. CDR3 nucleotides: TGTGCCAGCAGCCAAGTAGGCGGATACACTGAAGCTTTCTTT. The variable domain in full, completed from reference TRBV14 and TRBJ1-1, reads EAGVTQFPSHSVIEKGQTVTLRCDPISGHDNLYWYRRVMGKEIKFLLHFVKESKQDESGMPNNRFLAERTGGTYSTLKVQPAELEDSGVYFCASSQVGGYTEAFFGQGTRLTVV.

The V gene is TRBV27, the J gene TRBJ2-1; weak D call: TRBD2 (6 bases). This CDR3 is built from 16 residues. V was cut by 0 bases and J by 8 bases, with 17 bases left in between. Germline V CDR1 and CDR2: MNHEY, SMNVEV (reference sequence). CDR3 nucleotide sequence: TGTGCCAGCAGTTTATCCGCCGGGGCGGGGTATGATGAGCAGTTCTTC. Protein sequence: CASSLSAGAGYDEQFF.

The genes are TRBV6-5 and TRBJ2-7; D uncertain. This CDR3 has 14 amino acids. Germline CDR1 and CDR2: MNHEY and SVGAGI. The V end lost 2 bases, the J end lost 2 bases, and 10 bases lay between the germline ends. CDR3 sequence reads: CASSYGVAAYEQYF. CDR3 DNA: TGTGCCAGCAGTTACGGGGTTGCGGCCTACGAGCAGTACTTC.

In this sample, this clone turned up once. The V gene is TRBV5-1, the J gene TRBJ1-6; 10 bases fit TRBD1. Germline V gene data show CDR1 as SGHRS and CDR2 as YFSETQ. Losses at the gene ends were 0 bases for V and 8 bases for J; bases not matched to a gene: 2. The CDR3 runs to 15 residues. CDR3 amino acids: CASSLADRGHSPLHF. The CDR3 DNA is TGCGCCAGCAGCTTGGCCGACAGGGGGCATTCACCCCTCCACTTT.

The V gene is TRBV11-2, the J gene TRBJ1-4, with no clear D. The CDR3 spans 15 residues. Trimming took 4 bases from V and 6 from J, leaving 15 bases between them. Germline values: CDR1 SGHAT, CDR2 FQNNGV. CDR3: CASSSPQQGYEKLFF. The DNA for the CDR3 is TGTGCCAGCAGCTCCCCACAACAAGGATATGAAAAACTGTTTTTT.

V gene TRBV7-9 combines with J gene TRBJ2-2; D possibly corresponds to TRBD1 (5 bases). Trimming shortened V by 5 bases and J by 5 bases, and 15 bases separated the two germline ends. This CDR3 spans 15 amino acids. Germline V gene sequence: CDR1 SEHNR, CDR2 FQNEAQ (reference sequence). CDR3 coding DNA: TGTGCCAGCAGCCCATCAGGGATGTGGACCGGGGAGCTGTTTTTT. Its translation is CASSPSGMWTGELFF.

The chain couples TRBV11-3 to TRBJ2-3; D might be TRBD2 (6 bases). V was shortened by 5 bases and J by 1 base, with 10 bases between the two germline ends. The CDR3 has 14 residues. The germline gives CDR1 SGHNT, CDR2 YENEEA. The CDR3 region is CASSVDYRTDTQYF. In DNA form, the CDR3 reads TGTGCCAGCAGCGTGGACTACCGCACAGATACGCAGTATTTT.

The V gene is TRBV28, the J gene TRBJ1-4, with no clear D. The CDR3 covers 15 residues. Trimming stripped 3 bases from V and 3 bases from J, with 11 bases between. Germline lookup yields CDR1 MDHEN and CDR2 SYDVKM. CDR3 DNA sequence: TGTGCCAGCAGTTTCCCTCAGGTGGCTAATGAAAAACTGTTTTTT. This codes for CASSFPQVANEKLFF.